This record looks at one T cell receptor (beta chain) sequence and its context. This sample is part of a study of blood T cell repertoires in COVID-19. Overall study context: Some COVID-19 samples were acute and others convalescent; all came from the United States, Italy and Spain. The cDNA or gDNA used as material had been derived from T cells, B-cell-depleted T cells, or PBMCs.

The CDR3 totals 13 residues. CDR1 and CDR2 (germline): ENHRY, SYGVKD. The ends were cut back, 3 bases at V and 5 bases at J, with 10 bases in the middle. Source study methods: Amplification of reference gene primers was used by the study to estimate nucleated cell counts. Here immunoSEQ multiplex PCR was the method, and the copy in TCRdb shows in-frame clones only, minus some. That table furnishes V, J and clone size, whereas the DNA furnished D and trimming. The data contain over 70,000 clones, less than 90% of them seen just once; the ten biggest clones take up roughly a sixth. The chain employs TRBV10-3 and TRBJ1-1; D might be TRBD1 (5 bases). The source of this sequence is a human donor in a cohort sampled during active COVID-19. Sequences were obtained from peripheral blood. The DNA of the CDR3 is TGTGCCATCAGTGATGGGGGGTTGACTGAAGCTTTCTTT. This gives the protein CAISDGGLTEAFF.